These 17 T cell receptor beta chains share one sample of origin, sequenced in a study of T cell repertoires and Cas9 in healthy adults. Assay used: immunoSEQ multiplex PCR; TCRdb lists only in-frame clones, some missing. The sample comprises about 14,000 clones, roughly nine tenths of which are singletons, and approximately 1.5% rests with the top ten. Sequenced material: Tregs (CD4+, CD25+, CD127-, CD137-, CD154-) from PBMCs; culture status not recorded. The origin of the receptors is a human donor in good health.

This clone was picked up one time. The chain has TRBV5-1 and TRBJ1-3; D gene ambiguous. The ends were cut back, 4 bases at V and 2 bases at J, with 13 bases in the middle. Looked up from germline, CDR1 is SGHRS and CDR2 is YFSETQ. This CDR3 has 15 residues. CDR3: CASSPGRATGNTIYF. CDR3 coding DNA: TGCGCCAGCAGCCCTGGGAGGGCCACTGGAAACACCATATATTTT.

This clone was recorded once. CDR3 sequence reads: CASSLRRQGGNSPLHF. The CDR3 nucleotides read TGTGCCAGCAGCCTAAGGCGGCAGGGGGGAAATTCACCCCTCCACTTT. The chain links TRBV27 to TRBJ1-6; TRBD1 matches 7 bases. Per the germline V gene, CDR1 is MNHEY and CDR2 is SMNVEV (reference sequence). After removal of 6 bases from V and 7 bases from J, the junction contained 12 bases not matched to a gene. The CDR3 totals 16 residues.

The chain employs TRBV5-4 and TRBJ1-1; 8 bases align to TRBD1. The CDR3 is 13 amino acids. CDR1 SGHNT and CDR2 YYREEE come from the germline V gene (reference sequence). CDR3 nucleotide sequence: TGTGCTACACAGGGGGGCCTGAACACTGAAGCTTTCTTT. Its translation: CATQGGLNTEAFF. The full variable domain, in which reference TRBV5-4 and TRBJ1-1 provide the parts outside the CDR3, is ETGVTQSPTHLIKTRGQQVTLRCSSQSGHNTVSWYQQALGQGPQFIFQYYREEENGRGNFPPRFSGLQFPNYSSELNVNALELDDSALYLCATQGGLNTEAFFGQGTRLTVV.

This clone occurred a few times. CDR3 nucleotides: TGTGCCAGCAGCTTTGGTGGGGGATTCGAGCAGCCCCAGCATTTT. This codes for CASSFGGGFEQPQHF. The chain recombines TRBV7-2 with TRBJ1-5; tentative D call: TRBD1 (5 bases). The CDR3 is made up of 15 amino acids. Germline CDR1 SGHTA, CDR2 FQGNSA. Deletions cut 3 bases from V and 7 bases from J, with 16 bases between.

The chain links TRBV25-1 to TRBJ1-1, with unresolved D. The CDR3 length is 15 residues. The ends were cut back, 1 base at V and 1 base at J, with 10 bases in the middle. The germline V gene has CDR1 MGHDK and CDR2 SYGVNS. Here the CDR3 DNA reads TGTGCCAGCAGTGAATGGCTCGTCCCGAACACTGAAGCTTTCTTT. Translation: CASSEWLVPNTEAFF.

The chain carries TRBV9 and TRBJ2-7; possible D gene TRBD2, 6 bases. The germline V gene has CDR1 SGDLS and CDR2 YYNGEE. There are 13 residues in the CDR3. The ends were cut back, 0 bases at V and 7 bases at J, with 11 bases in the middle. The CDR3 region has the DNA TGTGCCAGCAGCGTAGACCCGGGGGTGGAGCAGTACTTC. Protein product: CASSVDPGVEQYF.

This sequence joins TRBV15 and TRBJ2-1; no firm D call. V was clipped by 0 bases and J by 2 bases, with 8 bases between them. Germline CDR1 reads LNHNV; CDR2 reads YYDKDF (reference sequence). The length of the CDR3 is 15 residues. CDR3 DNA: TGTGCCACCAGCAGAGAAACGGCGGCCTACAATGAGCAGTTCTTC. Protein: CATSRETAAYNEQFF.

The rearrangement links TRBV18 to TRBJ2-1; tentative D call: TRBD2 (6 bases). From germline, CDR1 is KGHSH and CDR2 LQKENI. The CDR3 is 17 amino acids. V was shortened by 1 base and J by 0 bases, with 13 bases between the two germline ends. CDR3 loop: CASSPLPPSVSYNEQFF. For the CDR3, the DNA is TGTGCCAGCTCACCACTTCCGCCTAGCGTCTCCTACAATGAGCAGTTCTTC.

J is TRBJ2-3 and V is TRBV7-2, with 13 nucleotides matching TRBD2. CDR1 and CDR2 from the germline V gene are SGHTA and FQGNSA. The trim removed 1 base at V and 0 bases at J, leaving 4 bases unmatched. The CDR3 sequence is 18 residues long. CDR3 residues: CASSLGTSGSVSTDTQYF. CDR3 bases: TGTGCCAGCAGCTTAGGGACTAGCGGGAGCGTAAGCACAGATACGCAGTATTTT.

The chain has TRBV7-9 and TRBJ1-2, with unresolved D. V was clipped by 1 base and J by 4 bases, with 10 bases between them. Germline values: CDR1 SEHNR, CDR2 FQNEAQ (reference sequence). The CDR3 has 14 residues. The CDR3 DNA follows: TGTGCCAGCAGCTTAGATCAGGCCCTCTATGGCTACACCTTC. Translated, it gives CASSLDQALYGYTF. The complete variable domain, with remaining parts taken from reference TRBV7-9 and TRBJ1-2, reads DTGVSQNPRHKITKRGQNVTFRCDPISEHNRLYWYRQTLGQGPEFLTYFQNEAQLEKSRLLSDRFSAERPKGSFSTLEIQRTEQGDSAMYLCASSLDQALYGYTFGSGTRLTVV.

This chain uses TRBV28 with TRBJ2-1; TRBD2 agrees at 8 bases. CDR3 size: 14 residues. The V gene's germline CDR1 is MDHEN and CDR2 SYDVKM. Trimming cost V 8 bases and J 4 bases; bases outside gene matches: 7. CDR3: CASSGGRDYNEQFF. The DNA of the CDR3 is TGTGCCAGCTCGGGGGGGAGGGATTACAATGAGCAGTTCTTC.

The rearrangement joins TRBV4-1 to TRBJ2-5; TRBD2 agrees at 13 bases. CDR3 length equals 19 residues. CDR1 and CDR2 (germline): MGHRA, YSYEKL. The trim removed 4 bases at V and 5 bases at J, leaving 16 bases unmatched. The CDR3 DNA reads as TGCGCCAGCAGCCTAAGACTAGCGGGGGGCCTACGAAGTTTGGAGACCCAGTACTTC. Its protein is CASSLRLAGGLRSLETQYF.

This rearrangement joins TRBV28 to TRBJ2-1; 10 nucleotides line up with TRBD2. Germline-derived CDR1 and CDR2 are MDHEN and SYDVKM. V gave up 6 bases and J gave up 8 bases; unmatched junction bases: 13. The CDR3 has 16 amino acids. In DNA form, the CDR3 reads TGTGCCAGCAGGAAGTGGCTAGCGGGAGTTCACGATGAGCAGTTCTTC. Its translation: CASRKWLAGVHDEQFF.

This clone was seen once. This rearrangement joins TRBV30 to TRBJ1-1; D possibly corresponds to TRBD1 (5 bases). Per the germline V gene, CDR1 is GTSNPN and CDR2 is SVGIG (reference sequence). This CDR3 spans 12 amino acids. Between the trimmed V and J ends, which lost 3 bases and 5 bases, there was a span of 10 bases. The CDR3 nucleotides read TGTGCCTGGAGCCCAGCAGGGACTGAAGCTTTCTTT. Translation gives CAWSPAGTEAFF.

The CDR3 DNA reads TGTGCCAGCAGCCCAGTGAGGGGGGGCCGTAAGTTCTTC. Translating it yields CASSPVRGGRKFF. The chain links TRBV6-6 to TRBJ2-1, with D possibly matching TRBD2 (7 bases). The CDR3 is made up of 13 amino acids. Trimming left V 6 bases short and J 14 bases short, with 20 bases between. Germline V gene sequence: CDR1 MNHNY, CDR2 SVGAGI (reference sequence).

The chain employs TRBV21-1 and TRBJ2-5; TRBD1 is the table's D call and was not checked against the DNA. The J call is in doubt because the DNA end fits TRBJ2-7 better. TRBV21-1 counts as a pseudogene. The CDR3 spans 17 residues. The chain's CDR3 is CASSIGTEREGSYEQYF. DNA for the CDR3: TGTGCCAGCAGCATAGGGACAGAGAGAGAGGGCTCCTACGAGCAGTACTTC.

This chain links TRBV15 with TRBJ2-7, with D tentatively TRBD1 or TRBD2 (6 bases each). The V end was cut by 0 bases, the J end by 4 bases, with 7 bases between. The CDR3 extends over 13 amino acids. Germline CDR1 is LNHNV and CDR2 is YYDKDF (reference sequence). CDR3 sequence reads: CATSREGGYEQYV. Here the CDR3 DNA reads TGTGCCACCAGCAGAGAAGGGGGGTACGAGCAGTACGTC.